This passage covers 22 T cell receptor beta chains from one sample sequenced in a study of siplizumab effects on memory and regulatory T cells. Profiling relied on immunoSEQ multiplex PCR, and the TCRdb table lists in-frame clones only, not all of them. This sample has 70,000 to 95,000 clones, with 93% found just once. Sequencing used CD8+ T cells sorted from blood. These receptors were taken from a human donor in good health.

CDR3 sequence reads: CASSSGPNEQFF. Here the CDR3 DNA reads TGTGCCAGCAGCTCTGGGCCAAATGAGCAGTTCTTC. This rearrangement joins TRBV11-2 to TRBJ2-1; D is unresolved. Germline-derived CDR1 and CDR2 are SGHAT and FQNNGV. V gave up 4 bases and J gave up 7 bases, with 8 bases separating them. The CDR3 has 12 amino acids.

This chain links TRBV4-1 with TRBJ1-2, with 8 bases lining up with TRBD1. The V segment lost 5 bases and the J segment 0 bases; nucleotides outside the gene matches: 8. The CDR3 extends over 16 amino acids. Germline CDR1 is MGHRA and CDR2 is YSYEKL. In DNA, the CDR3 is TGCGCCAGCAGCAACCCGGACAGGGAAGCTAACTATGGCTACACCTTC. Translating gives CASSNPDREANYGYTF.

The chain carries TRBV9 and TRBJ2-1; TRBD2 matches 16 bases. Germline V gene sequence: CDR1 SGDLS, CDR2 YYNGEE. Trimming took 2 bases from V and 7 from J; bases not matched to a gene: 9. The CDR3 consists of 18 residues. Written as DNA, the CDR3 is TGTGCCAGCAGCGTGACGGGACTAGCGGGAGGGCCGGGGAATGAGCAGTTCTTC. Translation gives CASSVTGLAGGPGNEQFF.

The table lists this clone with a count of one. V and J are TRBV4-1 and TRBJ2-1; perhaps TRBD1 as D (6 bases). Germline-derived CDR1 and CDR2 are MGHRA and YSYEKL. The CDR3 runs 14 residues. Trimming removed 5 bases at V and 5 bases at J, with 13 bases between. CDR3 residues: CASSFMDRNNEQFF. For the CDR3, the DNA is TGCGCCAGCAGCTTTATGGACAGAAACAATGAGCAGTTCTTC.

The J gene is TRBJ2-5, the V gene TRBV10-3; D may be TRBD2 (5 bases). The CDR3 covers 13 residues. V lost 3 bases and J 3 bases, leaving 8 bases between the germline ends. The germline V gene encodes CDR1 ENHRY and CDR2 SYGVKD. CDR3 nucleotides: TGTGCCATCAGTGACCGGGGTGAAGAGACCCAGTACTTC. This gives the protein CAISDRGEETQYF.

This clone was found once. The rearrangement uses TRBV2 and TRBJ2-3, with 8 positions matching TRBD2. Germline CDR1 SNHLY, CDR2 FYNNEI. V was clipped by 3 bases and J by 0 bases; unmatched bases: 5. This CDR3 comprises 16 residues. The DNA of the CDR3 is TGTGCCAGCAGTGAGTTTCCTAGCGGGAGCACAGATACGCAGTATTTT. Protein product: CASSEFPSGSTDTQYF.

The V gene is TRBV25-1, the J gene TRBJ2-7; D possibly corresponds to TRBD1 (5 bases). CDR3 length: 15 amino acids. Looked up from germline, CDR1 is MGHDK and CDR2 is SYGVNS. V was clipped by 4 bases and J by 0 bases, with 13 bases between them. The CDR3 loop is CASSALRGYSYEQYF. The CDR3, as DNA: TGTGCCAGCAGTGCTCTTAGGGGTTACTCCTACGAGCAGTACTTC.

This clone was detected only once. The chain is built from TRBV13 and TRBJ2-3; D is tentatively TRBD1 or TRBD2 (5 bases each). This CDR3 spans 13 amino acids. The V and J ends lost 7 bases and 1 base respectively, with 9 bases between them. Germline values: CDR1 PRHDT, CDR2 FYEKMQ (reference sequence). CDR3 residues: CASTGRGTDTQYF. CDR3 in DNA: TGTGCCAGCACGGGGCGTGGCACAGATACGCAGTATTTT.

This chain links TRBV5-8 with TRBJ2-7; D is possibly TRBD1 (6 bases). CDR3 length: 15 residues. Germline V lookup: CDR1 SGHTS, CDR2 YDEGEE. The ends were cut back, 0 bases at V and 0 bases at J, with 10 bases in the middle. CDR3 sequence (DNA): TGTGCCAGCAGCTTGGAACAGGGCTACTCCTACGAGCAGTACTTC. Translated, it gives CASSLEQGYSYEQYF.

In this sample, this clone turned up once. The chain carries TRBV7-9 and TRBJ1-4, with 7 bases matching TRBD1. CDR3 length: 15 amino acids. CDR1 and CDR2 from the germline V gene are SEHNR and FQNEAQ (reference sequence). The ends lost 3 bases at V and 8 bases at J; junction bases unmatched: 9. CDR3 loop: CASSFYRGGDEKLFF. The CDR3 bases are TGTGCCAGCAGCTTTTACAGGGGTGGGGACGAAAAACTGTTTTTT.

The chain has TRBV13 and TRBJ2-7; 8 bases align to TRBD1. V lost 5 bases to trimming and J lost 3 bases; unmatched junction nucleotides: 6. The CDR3 consists of 14 residues. CDR1 and CDR2 (germline): PRHDT, FYEKMQ (reference sequence). This chain's CDR3 is CASSPGTGNYEQYF. In nucleotides, the CDR3 is TGTGCCAGCAGCCCGGGGACAGGCAACTACGAGCAGTACTTC.

The chain links TRBV21-1 to TRBJ1-3. TRBV21-1 is a known pseudogene. The CDR3 totals 15 residues. The CDR3 coding sequence is TGTGCCAGCAGCACCCGGGACGACTCTGGAAACACCATATATTTT. Residues: CASSTRDDSGNTIYF.

This chain uses TRBV28 with TRBJ2-7; weak D call: TRBD1 (5 bases). Germline V gene data show CDR1 as MDHEN and CDR2 as SYDVKM. This CDR3 is 14 amino acids long. Between the trimmed V and J ends, which lost 3 bases and 4 bases, there was a span of 13 bases. DNA for the CDR3: TGTGCCAGCAGTTTGACAGACGAAACGTACGAGCAGTACTTC. It is translated as CASSLTDETYEQYF.

Here the CDR3 reads CSVEDTVSEQYF. The CDR3 DNA sequence: TGCAGCGTTGAAGATACGGTATCCGAGCAGTACTTC. J is TRBJ2-7 and V is TRBV29-1; unclear D gene. Trimming took 0 bases from V and 6 from J, leaving 9 bases between them. Germline V CDR1 and CDR2: SQVTM, ANQGSEA. The CDR3 runs 12 residues.

The rearrangement uses TRBV9 and TRBJ2-7, with 8 bases lining up with TRBD2. CDR1 is SGDLS, CDR2 YYNGEE, per germline. The ends lost 0 bases at V and 3 bases at J; junction bases unmatched: 5. The CDR3 runs 15 residues. The chain's CDR3 is CASSVGSGDLYEQYF. DNA of the CDR3: TGTGCCAGCAGCGTAGGTAGCGGGGATCTCTACGAGCAGTACTTC.

This sequence joins TRBV30 and TRBJ2-3; 10 nucleotides align to TRBD1. Germline CDR1 is GTSNPN and CDR2 is SVGIG (reference sequence). This CDR3 region has 13 residues. With 3 bases clipped from V and 4 bases from J, the junction kept 1 base outside the gene matches. For the CDR3, the DNA is TGTGCCTGGAGGGACAGGGGGGCAGATACGCAGTATTTT. It yields the protein CAWRDRGADTQYF.

The chain has TRBV13 and TRBJ2-5; 7 bases agree with TRBD1. The V gene's germline CDR1 is PRHDT and CDR2 FYEKMQ (reference sequence). V shed 2 bases and J 4 bases; nucleotides not matched to a gene: 4. The CDR3 runs to 14 residues. The CDR3 loop is CASSLRGGGETQYF. CDR3 in DNA: TGTGCCAGCAGCTTAAGAGGGGGCGGAGAGACCCAGTACTTC.

The CDR3 spells CASSHSPANTGELFF. CDR3 bases: TGCGCCAGCAGCCATTCACCTGCGAACACCGGGGAGCTGTTTTTT. The chain carries TRBV4-3 and TRBJ2-2; no clear D. This CDR3 is built from 15 residues. V gave up 3 bases and J gave up 0 bases, with 8 bases separating them. Germline CDR1 and CDR2: LGHNA and YSLEER.

CDR3 nucleotide sequence: TGTGCCAGCAGCGATAGCGGGAGGGCCGGTAATGAGCAGTTCTTC. As protein: CASSDSGRAGNEQFF. The chain carries TRBV9 and TRBJ2-1, with 11 positions matching TRBD2. Per the germline V gene, CDR1 is SGDLS and CDR2 is YYNGEE. The CDR3 is made up of 15 amino acids. After removal of 3 bases from V and 7 bases from J, the junction contained 6 bases not matched to a gene. Variable domain in full (rest from reference TRBV9 and TRBJ2-1): DSGVTQTPKHLITATGQRVTLRCSPRSGDLSVYWYQQSLDQGLQFLIQYYNGEERAKGNILERFSAQQFPDLHSELNLSSLELGDSALYFCASSDSGRAGNEQFFGPGTRLTVL.

J is TRBJ2-7 and V is TRBV6-5; 8 nucleotides line up with TRBD2. J was trimmed by 3 bases and V by 2 bases; bases with no gene match: 3. The CDR3 covers 14 residues. Germline V lookup: CDR1 MNHEY, CDR2 SVGAGI. This CDR3 reads CASSYLGTSYEQYF. In DNA, the CDR3 is TGTGCCAGCAGTTACCTAGGGACTAGCTACGAGCAGTACTTC.

The genes are TRBV9 and TRBJ2-5; D is possibly TRBD2 (6 bases). The CDR3 covers 14 residues. Trimming cost V 4 bases and J 6 bases, with 16 bases left between them. Per the germline V gene, CDR1 is SGDLS and CDR2 is YYNGEE. The CDR3 DNA reads TGTGCCAGCAGCCAGACTAGTGGGGTACAGACCCAGTACTTC. As protein: CASSQTSGVQTQYF.

The rearrangement uses TRBV28 and TRBJ2-3; possible D gene TRBD2, 5 bases. The V and J ends lost 3 bases and 5 bases respectively, with 9 bases between them. Germline V gene lookup returns CDR1 MDHEN and CDR2 SYDVKM. This CDR3 contains 13 residues. The CDR3 sequence: CASSFFGGDTQYF. CDR3 sequence (DNA): TGTGCCAGCAGTTTTTTTGGAGGAGATACGCAGTATTTT.